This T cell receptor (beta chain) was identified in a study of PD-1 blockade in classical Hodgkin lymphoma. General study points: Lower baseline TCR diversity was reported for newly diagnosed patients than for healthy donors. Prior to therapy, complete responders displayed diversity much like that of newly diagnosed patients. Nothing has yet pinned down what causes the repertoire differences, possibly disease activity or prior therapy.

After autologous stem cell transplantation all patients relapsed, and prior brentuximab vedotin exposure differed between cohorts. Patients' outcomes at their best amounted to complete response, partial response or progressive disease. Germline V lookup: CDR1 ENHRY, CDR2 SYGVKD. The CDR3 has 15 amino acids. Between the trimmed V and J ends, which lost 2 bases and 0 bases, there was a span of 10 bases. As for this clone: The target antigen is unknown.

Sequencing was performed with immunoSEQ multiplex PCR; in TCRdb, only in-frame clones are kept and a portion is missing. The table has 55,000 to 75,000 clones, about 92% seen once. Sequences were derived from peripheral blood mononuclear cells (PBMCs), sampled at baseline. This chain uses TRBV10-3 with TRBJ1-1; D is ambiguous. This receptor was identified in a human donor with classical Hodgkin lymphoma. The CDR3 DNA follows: TGTGCCATCAGTGAGGTGGAGGTCCTGAACACTGAAGCTTTCTTT. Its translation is CAISEVEVLNTEAFF.